The rows below give T cell receptor beta chains drawn from one sample of a study of blood T cell repertoires in COVID-19. The data were produced by immunoSEQ multiplex PCR, yet TCRdb's version contains in-frame clones alone and is incomplete. The data hold roughly 390,000 clones, with 85% observed a single time. The sample taken for sequencing was peripheral blood. All receptors come from a woman aged 18-29 years with acute or convalescent COVID-19. Both conserved end residues are part of each CDR3. The D gene is left open where the match is weak. For some rows the clone size is stated as once, few or many, or as a class when expanded; others skip it.

CDR3,DNA,size,V,J,D
CATSDWTSVQFF,TGTGCCACCAGTGATTGGACTAGCGTGCAGTTCTTC,few,TRBV24-1,TRBJ2-1,TRBD2
CASSPQDRQLANYGYTF,TGTGCCAGCAGCCCCCAGGACAGACAGTTAGCTAACTATGGCTACACCTTC,.,TRBV5-5,TRBJ1-2,.
CAWKEGDRDYSPLHF,TGTGCCTGGAAGGAAGGGGACAGGGATTATTCACCCCTCCACTTT,.,TRBV30,TRBJ1-6,TRBD1
CASSLDRATGELFF,TGTGCCAGCAGCTTAGACAGGGCCACCGGGGAGCTGTTTTTT,.,TRBV7-3,TRBJ2-2,TRBD1
CASSLFTAAGYGYTF,TGTGCCAGCAGTCTTTTTACCGCGGCGGGGTATGGCTACACCTTC,.,TRBV28,TRBJ1-2,.
CASSQDFLDRVYGYTF,TGTGCCAGCAGCCAAGACTTTTTGGACAGGGTTTATGGCTACACCTTC,few,TRBV3-1/TRBV3-2,TRBJ1-2,TRBD1
CASSLARDRGTYEQYF,TGCGCCAGCAGCCTGGCGCGGGACAGGGGCACCTACGAGCAGTACTTC,.,TRBV5-1,TRBJ2-7,TRBD1
CASSLVTSGTETQYF,TGTGCCAGCAGCTTGGTCACTAGCGGGACCGAGACCCAGTACTTC,.,TRBV7-9,TRBJ2-5,TRBD2
CASSGGGTSGGDTQYF,TGTGCCAGCTCGGGGGGTGGGACTAGCGGGGGAGATACGCAGTATTTT,.,TRBV6-4,TRBJ2-3,TRBD2
CASSLVAGGGNEQFF,TGTGCCAGCAGCTTGGTAGCGGGGGGCGGGAATGAGCAGTTCTTC,.,TRBV5-5,TRBJ2-1,TRBD2
CASALPWGGSYEQYF,TGTGCTAGTGCCCTACCCTGGGGGGGCTCCTACGAGCAGTACTTC,.,TRBV12-5,TRBJ2-7,TRBD2
CASGLADSYEQYF,TGTGCTAGTGGTTTGGCGGACAGCTACGAGCAGTACTTC,.,TRBV12-5,TRBJ2-7,.
CASSDSIDGGSSGANVLTF,TGTGCCAGCAGTGACTCGATTGACGGGGGGAGCTCTGGGGCCAACGTCCTGACTTTC,few,TRBV6-4,TRBJ2-6,TRBD2
CASSQTRRGSTEAFF,TGTGCCAGCAGCCAGACACGAAGGGGGAGCACTGAAGCTTTCTTT,.,TRBV3-1/TRBV3-2,TRBJ1-1,.
CASTLGGNEQFF,TGTGCCAGCACCCTTGGGGGGAATGAGCAGTTCTTC,.,TRBV5-8,TRBJ2-1,.
CASSSDSSGNTIYF,TGTGCCAGCAGCTCGGACAGCTCTGGAAACACCATATATTTT,.,TRBV11-3,TRBJ1-3,.
CASSSTGNSGNTIYF,TGTGCCAGCAGTTCGACAGGGAACTCTGGAAACACCATATATTTT,.,TRBV27,TRBJ1-3,TRBD1